This TCR beta chain originates from a study of immune evolution from preneoplasia to lung adenocarcinoma. Study outcomes and limitations: Later-stage lesions appeared to have more T cells, more diversity, less clonality.

Here immunoSEQ multiplex PCR was the method, and the copy in TCRdb shows in-frame clones only, minus some. The table lists thousands of clones, 86% of them singletons. On this clone: As yet, its antigen is unknown.

Germline values: CDR1 SGHTA, CDR2 FQGNSA. This CDR3 is 15 amino acids long. The V and J ends lost 5 bases and 4 bases respectively, with 17 bases between them. The chain has TRBV7-2 and TRBJ1-2; weak D call: TRBD1 (6 bases). The sequence was obtained from a person aged 65 to 79 with lung adenocarcinoma. The sequenced sample consisted of FFPE minimally invasive lung adenocarcinoma tissue. The CDR3: CASSPARGLGYGYTF. The CDR3 DNA is TGTGCCAGCAGCCCAGCCAGGGGATTGGGCTATGGCTACACCTTC.